This T cell receptor beta chain was profiled in a study of tumor and adjacent non-tumor tissue in lung cancer. No cell sorting was done before RNA was extracted from the tissue. With respect to this clonotype: At one end, the junction sequence differs from germline, possibly due to a read error.

TCRbeta libraries were built with three rounds of nested PCR, modified from ARM-PCR. One entry per CDR3 protein, called by TCRdb with MiXCR from the multiplex PCR reads. This repertoire shows some 100,000 distinct CDR3 sequences, roughly 75% found once; its top ten account for around 37%. Per germline, CDR1 MNHNY and CDR2 SVGAGI (reference sequence). The CDR3 length is 15 residues. The source of this sequence is a woman aged 55-75 years with non-small cell lung cancer. Input material: lung tumor tissue. The chain is built from TRBV6-6 and TRBJ2-7; TRBD2 agrees at 7 bases. The CDR3 nucleotides read TGTGCTAGCAGTCGCCTGACGGGGGGAGACTGCGAGCAGTACTTC. Protein sequence: CASSRLTGGDCEQYF.